This TCR beta chain was found in a study of T cells after yellow fever vaccination. Overall study context: SMART-Seq v4 Ultra Low Input served to prepare low-cell-number fractions. General study findings and limits: Contaminating bulk clonotypes could be abundant in FACS-sorted repertoires. A weaker but faster secondary response was observed, peaking on day 5 versus 15. Post-booster repertoires again held most primary-vaccination clones (just under 97% CD4, 75% to 90% CD8).

As to this clonotype: The antigen is undetermined.

Germline CDR1 is LNHDA and CDR2 is SQIVND (reference sequence). With 3 bases removed from V and 1 base from J, the gap between germline ends came to 9 bases. This CDR3 is 15 amino acids long. TCRdb redid the calling of the 5' RACE reads with MiXCR, one entry per CDR3 protein. The sample lists about 360,000 distinct CDR3 sequences, 6% to 8% occurring once. The origin of this receptor is a man aged 25 to 40 who received the YFV17D yellow fever vaccine. The genes are TRBV19 and TRBJ2-2; D unclear. The sample consisted of PBMCs, taken 5 days after the yellow fever booster vaccination. The CDR3 nucleotides read TGTGCCAGTAGTATGAGCAGACTGAACACCGGGGAGCTGTTTTTT. Translation gives CASSMSRLNTGELFF.